These 29 T cell receptor beta chains originate from one sample sequenced in a study of PD-L1 blockade in urothelial cancer. Here immunoSEQ multiplex PCR was the method, and the copy in TCRdb shows in-frame clones only, minus some. This sample has approximately 34,000 clones, with 75% to 85% found just once. The sample consisted of PBMCs, taken around atezolizumab (anti-PD-L1) treatment. These receptors came from a man aged 55 to 69 with urothelial cancer.

This chain uses TRBV7-9 with TRBJ2-7; the match to TRBD1 covers 7 bases. After removal of 3 bases from V and 0 bases from J, the junction contained 5 bases not matched to a gene. The CDR3 spans 15 residues. Germline CDR1 and CDR2: SEHNR and FQNEAQ (reference sequence). The DNA of the CDR3 is TGTGCCAGCAGCTTGATGGGACAGAGCTCCTACGAGCAGTACTTC. This codes for CASSLMGQSSYEQYF.

This clone has more than one count but fewer than ten. The chain is built from TRBV29-1 and TRBJ1-1, with 7 bases lining up with TRBD1. In germline, CDR1 is SQVTM, CDR2 ANQGSEA. CDR3 length: 13 amino acids. V lost 6 bases, J lost 0 bases, and 4 bases stayed unmatched. The DNA for the CDR3 is TGCAGCGTCCCGACAGGGTTGAACACTGAAGCTTTCTTT. Its protein product is CSVPTGLNTEAFF.

This chain links TRBV6-5 with TRBJ1-2, with D perhaps matching TRBD1 (6 bases). Germline CDR1 and CDR2: MNHEY and SVGAGI. The CDR3 has 13 residues. V was clipped by 10 bases and J by 7 bases, with 19 bases between them. This CDR3 is CATRGAAGSGYTF. CDR3 sequence (DNA): TGTGCCACTCGGGGGGCAGCCGGAAGTGGCTACACCTTC.

The V and J genes are TRBV14 and TRBJ1-1; no clear D. The V and J ends lost 1 base and 4 bases respectively, with 19 bases between them. The CDR3 is made up of 17 amino acids. Germline CDR1 reads SGHDN; CDR2 reads FVKESK. CDR3 loop: CASSQVVWPSGLTEAFF. As DNA, the CDR3 is TGTGCCAGCAGCCAAGTCGTCTGGCCGAGCGGGCTCACTGAAGCTTTCTTT. The full variable domain, its missing parts supplied by reference TRBV14 and TRBJ1-1, is EAGVTQFPSHSVIEKGQTVTLRCDPISGHDNLYWYRRVMGKEIKFLLHFVKESKQDESGMPNNRFLAERTGGTYSTLKVQPAELEDSGVYFCASSQVVWPSGLTEAFFGQGTRLTVV.

The chain carries TRBV5-1 and TRBJ2-7, with 7 bases aligning to TRBD1. Germline V gene data show CDR1 as SGHRS and CDR2 as YFSETQ. V dropped 5 bases and J dropped 7; count of bases not matched to a gene: 12. CDR3 length: 14 residues. The CDR3 spells CASSIITGAGEQYF. The DNA for the CDR3 is TGCGCCAGCAGTATCATTACAGGGGCTGGGGAGCAGTACTTC.

The rearrangement uses TRBV5-1 and TRBJ2-1, with TRBD2 matching 12 bases. The length of the CDR3 is 18 residues. CDR1 SGHRS and CDR2 YFSETQ come from the germline V gene. J gave up 0 bases and V 2 bases, and 6 bases lay outside the gene matches. In DNA, the CDR3 is TGCGCCAGCAGCTTTTTGTCGGGACTAGCGGGCTCCTACAATGAGCAGTTCTTC. As protein: CASSFLSGLAGSYNEQFF.

This chain links TRBV5-6 with TRBJ2-1; 10 nucleotides match TRBD2. The CDR3 has 17 amino acids. V lost 0 bases to trimming and J lost 3 bases; unmatched junction nucleotides: 6. Germline-derived CDR1 and CDR2 are SGHDT and YYEEEE. The CDR3 is CASSLEGLAKSYNEQFF. In DNA form, the CDR3 reads TGTGCCAGCAGCTTGGAGGGACTAGCGAAGAGCTACAATGAGCAGTTCTTC.

V usage is TRBV18 and J usage is TRBJ2-6, with 12 nucleotides matching TRBD1. The CDR3 extends over 18 amino acids. The J segment lost 2 bases and the V segment lost 3 bases, leaving 5 bases of the junction unmatched. Per germline, CDR1 KGHSH and CDR2 LQKENI. CDR3: CASSPTGQGAPGANVLTF. The CDR3 nucleotides read TGTGCCAGCTCACCGACGGGACAGGGGGCGCCTGGGGCCAACGTCCTGACTTTC.

This clone appeared once. V gene TRBV18 combines with J gene TRBJ1-5, with D tentatively TRBD1 (5 bases). The CDR3 spans 14 residues. Deletions cut 6 bases from V and 7 bases from J, with 16 bases between. Germline V gene lookup returns CDR1 KGHSH and CDR2 LQKENI. CDR3 coding DNA: TGTGCCAGCTCGCCTGAACAGGTGGGGCAGCCCCAGCATTTT. The encoded protein is CASSPEQVGQPQHF.

V is TRBV6-6 and J is TRBJ1-5; 9 bases agree with TRBD1. The V segment lost 4 bases and the J segment 4 bases; nucleotides outside the gene matches: 8. Germline loops: CDR1 MNHNY, CDR2 SVGAGI (reference sequence). The CDR3 is made up of 16 amino acids. The CDR3 bases are TGTGCCAGCAGTTCCGCGGGACAGGGCGGGAATCAGCCCCAGCATTTT. Translation: CASSSAGQGGNQPQHF.

This clone was picked up a small number of times. The V and J genes are TRBV5-1 and TRBJ1-2; D might be TRBD1 (6 bases). There are 15 residues in the CDR3. CDR1 is SGHRS, CDR2 YFSETQ, per germline. The V end lost 5 bases, the J end lost 4 bases, and 18 bases lay between the germline ends. CDR3 loop: CASRRDKTSSYGYTF. CDR3 nucleotide sequence: TGCGCCAGCAGACGGGACAAAACTTCCTCCTATGGCTACACCTTC.

V usage is TRBV4-1 and J usage is TRBJ2-3; 11 bases align to TRBD2. Germline V gene lookup returns CDR1 MGHRA and CDR2 YSYEKL. The length of the CDR3 is 16 residues. With 4 bases clipped from V and 0 bases from J, the junction kept 3 bases outside the gene matches. The CDR3 DNA reads TGCGCCAGCAGCCCTCGACTAGCGGGAAGCACAGATACGCAGTATTTT. It translates to CASSPRLAGSTDTQYF.

The chain uses TRBV5-4 and TRBJ2-1, with TRBD2 matching over 9 bases. V shed 1 base and J 10 bases; nucleotides not matched to a gene: 9. Germline assignment: CDR1 SGHNT and CDR2 YYREEE (reference sequence). This CDR3 spans 15 amino acids. The CDR3 protein is CASSLSGGRAGEQFF. As DNA, the CDR3 is TGTGCCAGCAGCTTGTCCGGCGGGAGGGCAGGCGAGCAGTTCTTC.

The chain combines TRBV14 with TRBJ1-5; 9 bases line up with TRBD1. The CDR3 sequence is 15 residues long. CDR1 is SGHDN, CDR2 FVKESK, per germline. Trimming removed 1 base from V and 7 bases from J; junction bases left unmatched: 5. As DNA, the CDR3 is TGTGCCAGCAGCCAAGGAACAGGGGGCCTGCAGCCCCAGCATTTT. Protein: CASSQGTGGLQPQHF.

This chain links TRBV7-2 with TRBJ1-4; a possible D gene is TRBD1 (5 bases). Trimming shortened V by 1 base and J by 5 bases, and 8 bases separated the two germline ends. CDR1 is SGHTA, CDR2 FQGNSA, per germline. The CDR3 runs 14 residues. The CDR3 region is CASSLGQNNEKLFF. Here the CDR3 DNA reads TGTGCCAGCAGCTTAGGACAGAACAATGAAAAACTGTTTTTT.

The gene calls are TRBV6-5 and TRBJ1-6, with 9 bases lining up with TRBD1. The ends lost 6 bases at V and 9 bases at J; junction bases unmatched: 6. The CDR3 runs to 14 residues. Germline CDR1 reads MNHEY; CDR2 reads SVGAGI. The CDR3 reads CASSMTGGGSPLHF. In nucleotides, the CDR3 is TGTGCCAGCAGCATGACAGGGGGAGGTTCACCCCTCCACTTT.

The J gene is TRBJ2-3, the V gene TRBV6-5; TRBD1 matches at 11 bases. Germline loops: CDR1 MNHEY, CDR2 SVGAGI. The CDR3 is 15 residues long. Trimming at V came to 4 bases and at J to 4 bases, leaving 4 bases not matched to a gene. The CDR3 sequence: CASSSWTGGSDTQYF. As DNA, the CDR3 is TGTGCCAGCAGTTCATGGACAGGGGGCTCAGATACGCAGTATTTT.

The chain is built from TRBV2 and TRBJ2-7; TRBD1 aligns across 8 bases. Germline loops: CDR1 SNHLY, CDR2 FYNNEI. This CDR3 region has 14 residues. With V trimmed by 6 bases and J by 3 bases, 7 bases remained unmatched. In nucleotides, the CDR3 is TGTGCCAGCAGATCCGGGACAGGACTCTACGAGCAGTACTTC. The encoded protein is CASRSGTGLYEQYF.

The chain uses TRBV7-9 and TRBJ1-2; 7 bases align to TRBD1. CDR1 SEHNR and CDR2 FQNEAQ come from the germline V gene (reference sequence). Trimming at V came to 10 bases and at J to 1 base, leaving 6 bases not matched to a gene. This CDR3 spans 13 amino acids. The CDR3 sequence: CATGGKYNYGYTF. The DNA of the CDR3 is TGTGCCACAGGGGGGAAGTATAACTATGGCTACACCTTC.

The rearrangement uses TRBV7-8 and TRBJ2-1; a possible D gene is TRBD1 (5 bases). Germline CDR1 SGHVS, CDR2 FQNEAQ. The CDR3 has 15 residues. The V and J ends lost 3 bases and 6 bases respectively, with 15 bases between them. CDR3 sequence (DNA): TGTGCCAGCAGCTTTCAATCCGACAGTTCCAATGAGCAGTTCTTC. This sequence encodes CASSFQSDSSNEQFF.

CDR3 residues: CASSFGGSRTGQSYNEQFF. DNA for the CDR3: TGTGCCAGCAGCTTCGGGGGATCGAGGACAGGGCAATCCTACAATGAGCAGTTCTTC. This chain joins TRBV7-2 and TRBJ2-1; TRBD1 agrees at 8 bases. J gave up 1 base and V 3 bases, and 14 bases lay outside the gene matches. The length of the CDR3 is 19 residues. Germline V gene sequence: CDR1 SGHTA, CDR2 FQGNSA.

The genes are TRBV5-1 and TRBJ1-4, with a weak D call TRBD1 (6 bases). Germline-derived CDR1 and CDR2 are SGHRS and YFSETQ. There are 15 residues in the CDR3. V shed 3 bases and J shed 0 bases, with 9 bases lying between them. CDR3 nucleotides: TGCGCCAGCAGCTCCGGGACACCAACTAATGAAAAACTGTTTTTT. Protein sequence: CASSSGTPTNEKLFF.

The chain is built from TRBV29-1 and TRBJ1-4, with D possibly matching TRBD1 (5 bases). The germline V gene has CDR1 SQVTM and CDR2 ANQGSEA. There are 14 residues in the CDR3. Trimming left V 0 bases short and J 8 bases short, with 13 bases between. CDR3 sequence reads: CSVEDHRKGEKLFF. Here the CDR3 DNA reads TGCAGCGTTGAAGATCACAGGAAAGGGGAAAAACTGTTTTTT.

This clone was recorded only once. J is TRBJ1-5 and V is TRBV19; a possible D gene is TRBD1 (5 bases). The CDR3 is 13 amino acids. Trimming took off 4 bases at V and 6 bases at J, with 10 bases between the two ends. CDR1 LNHDA and CDR2 SQIVND come from the germline V gene (reference sequence). CDR3 nucleotides: TGTGCCAGTAGTAGACAGAGGACTCAGCCCCAGCATTTT. Protein sequence: CASSRQRTQPQHF.

The rearrangement links TRBV4-2 to TRBJ2-6; a possible D gene is TRBD2 (6 bases). There are 17 residues in the CDR3. Per the germline V gene, CDR1 is LGHNA and CDR2 is YNFKEQ. V lost 1 base and J 1 base, leaving 11 bases between the germline ends. CDR3 nucleotide sequence: TGTGCCAGCAGCCAAGTAAGTCGGGGGTCTGGGGCCAACGTCCTGACTTTC. As protein: CASSQVSRGSGANVLTF.

This clone was detected only a few times. The chain has TRBV5-1 and TRBJ2-5; D is possibly TRBD1 (5 bases). The germline V and J ends were trimmed by 0 bases and 3 bases, with 9 bases remaining between them. Germline CDR1 SGHRS, CDR2 YFSETQ. The CDR3 totals 14 residues. The chain's CDR3 is CASSLGGRKETQYF. In DNA, the CDR3 is TGCGCCAGCAGCTTGGGGGGCAGGAAAGAGACCCAGTACTTC.

The gene calls are TRBV30 and TRBJ2-2; unclear D gene. CDR3 size: 15 residues. The germline CDR1 and CDR2 sequences are GTSNPN and SVGIG (reference sequence). Trimming removed 0 bases at V and 4 bases at J, with 12 bases between. The CDR3 region is CAWSVLPLGTGELFF. The DNA for the CDR3 is TGTGCCTGGAGTGTACTACCCCTCGGCACCGGGGAGCTGTTTTTT.

The chain carries TRBV15 and TRBJ2-7, with TRBD1 matching 9 bases. Losses at the gene ends were 1 base for V and 6 bases for J; bases not matched to a gene: 7. Germline V gene sequence: CDR1 LNHNV, CDR2 YYDKDF (reference sequence). The CDR3 sequence is 15 residues long. The CDR3 sequence: CATSRGDRDSTEQYF. For the CDR3, the DNA is TGTGCCACCAGCAGAGGGGACAGGGATTCTACCGAGCAGTACTTC.

With regard to this clone: A junction end diverges from the germline sequence, so it may reflect a read error. V and J are TRBV5-1 and TRBJ1-1; TRBD1 aligns across 9 bases. Germline CDR1 SGHRS, CDR2 YFSETQ. The CDR3 runs 14 residues. CDR3 in amino acids: CASSWGGTGSDAFF. CDR3 nucleotides: TGCGCCAGCAGCTGGGGGGGGACAGGGTCTGATGCTTTCTTT.